A single T cell receptor (beta chain) is shown here with its context. Its recognized antigen is unknown. Per-nucleotide qualities are absent, and no much larger clonotype sits a single base away. TCRbeta CDR3 regions were amplified from genomic DNA using the immunoSEQ Assay, a bias-controlled multiplex PCR. Turning to the authors' computational methods: The number of nucleated cells in each sample was estimated by amplification of reference gene primers within the assay. Sequence reads were collapsed and filtered to measure the absolute abundance of every unique TCRbeta CDR3 rearrangement. Productive Simpson clonality was computed per sample as the square root of Simpson's diversity index over productive rearrangements. What TCRdb holds here is the immuneACCESS table cut down to in-frame rearrangements. Part of the clones is not present; checked against another copy, under half of the missing clones reflect an unresolved V gene, and the others are unexplained. The DNA gave D and trimming, while V, J and clone size come from that table. The sample yields under 150,000 clones; approximately 87% were counted once. The ten largest clones add up to roughly 2.2% of the sample.

Each collaborating institution followed its own protocols to collect whole blood in K2EDTA tubes. For TCRbeta analysis, collaborator samples were shipped as frozen whole blood, as isolated PBMCs, or as DNA extracted from either sample type. This sample is drawn from a study of blood T cell repertoires in COVID-19 (dated by TCRdb to the early 2020s). About the study as a whole: Samples from collaborators originated in the United States, Italy and Spain and spanned both the acute and convalescent phases of COVID-19. The material from the prospective study consisted of cDNA or gDNA derived from T cells, B-cell-depleted T cells, or PBMCs. Deeply sampled blood TCRbeta repertoires from subjects exposed to, actively infected with, or recovered from COVID-19 were included in the dataset. The repertoires were made available in a free public database intended to serve as a resource for research on the immune response to SARS-CoV-2. Samples came from the ongoing ImmuneRACE study (first 160 participants) plus 1,254 subjects from 6 global collaborators. Nearly every sample came with metadata listing a de-identified subject ID, COVID-19 status, age in years and sex. Where available, HLA class I and class II types were taken from metadata supplied by the sample provider and were not determined by assay-based typing. Overall study results and their limits: The amount of clinical and demographic metadata varied by source and participant and was provided uncurated.

Counted from cysteine to phenylalanine, this CDR3 has 13 amino acids. The entry retains the CDR3 DNA only, 39 bases that are in frame from base 1. V drops 3 bases and J drops 5 bases, leaving 10 bases in between. In the germline V gene (reference sequence), CDR1 corresponds to LNHDA and CDR2 to SQIVND. This clonotype was sampled from a man between 65 and 85 years old with active COVID-19. Sequenced: peripheral blood. This receptor chain uses TRBV19 and TRBJ2-5; a confident D gene designation cannot be given. In nucleotide form, the sequence is TGTGCCAGTAGTATCGTGGCCCAGGAGACCCAGTACTTC. It codes for CASSIVAQETQYF.